The 11 T cell receptor beta chains given below trace back to one sample, sequenced in a study of T cell responses to AZD1222 COVID-19 vaccine. The table came from immunoSEQ multiplex PCR; TCRdb's copy has only in-frame clones and leaves some out. The profile shows about 110,000 clones, 90% to 95% of them singletons. The sample in question was peripheral blood, obtained on day 0 of AZD1222 vaccination. The source is an adult in good health.

This chain uses TRBV6-5 with TRBJ1-1; D is unclear. The length of the CDR3 is 11 residues. CDR1 is MNHEY, CDR2 SVGAGI, per germline. Trimming removed 10 bases at V and 10 bases at J, with 16 bases between. The CDR3 loop is CATKDSTAAFF. CDR3 sequence (DNA): TGTGCCACCAAAGACTCCACCGCAGCTTTCTTT.

The V and J genes are TRBV10-3 and TRBJ2-7, with 14 bases fitting TRBD2. CDR1 and CDR2 (germline): ENHRY, SYGVKD. V gave up 10 bases and J gave up 5 bases; unmatched junction bases: 7. The CDR3 totals 14 residues. The CDR3 coding sequence is TGTGCCACGGGGACTAGCGGGAGTAATCACGAGCAGTACTTC. It specifies CATGTSGSNHEQYF.

CDR3 nucleotides: TGTGCCAGCAGCTTAGTTTTGGCATATAACGGGGAGCTGTTTTTT. As protein: CASSLVLAYNGELFF. The chain joins TRBV7-2 to TRBJ2-2, with unresolved D. This CDR3 spans 15 amino acids. Germline loops: CDR1 SGHTA, CDR2 FQGNSA. V gave up 1 base and J gave up 7 bases, with 13 bases separating them.

As DNA, the CDR3 is TGTGCCAGCACCAGGGGGAGAGCAAAAGAGACCCAGTACTTC. Translated, it gives CASTRGRAKETQYF. This chain uses TRBV2 with TRBJ2-5; the match to TRBD1 covers 7 bases. V shed 7 bases, J shed 3 bases, and the junction held 8 bases outside the gene matches. CDR3 length equals 14 residues. Germline CDR1 is SNHLY and CDR2 is FYNNEI. The variable domain in full, completed from reference TRBV2 and TRBJ2-5, reads EPEVTQTPSHQVTQMGQEVILRCVPISNHLYFYWYRQILGQKVEFLVSFYNNEISEKSEIFDDQFSVERPDGSNFTLKIRSTKLEDSAMYFCASTRGRAKETQYFGPGTRLLVL.

This clone was seen once. The CDR3 nucleotides read TGTGCCAGCAGTTTGGTAGACAGGGACGGAGATACGCAGTATTTT. Amino acids: CASSLVDRDGDTQYF. The rearrangement uses TRBV6-5 and TRBJ2-3; 7 bases match TRBD1. Per germline, CDR1 MNHEY and CDR2 SVGAGI. J lost 5 bases, V lost 4 bases, and 9 bases had no gene match. The CDR3 spans 15 residues.

This clone appeared once. The chain employs TRBV12-3 or TRBV12-4 and TRBJ1-1; a weak D match, TRBD1 (5 bases). This CDR3 comprises 13 residues. V shed 6 bases and J shed 1 base, with 9 bases lying between them. CDR3 residues: CASSIQENTEAFF. In DNA form, the CDR3 reads TGTGCCAGCAGCATACAGGAGAACACTGAAGCTTTCTTT.

The V and J genes are TRBV14 and TRBJ2-1; 9 nucleotides line up with TRBD2. The CDR3 extends over 15 amino acids. Germline V gene sequence: CDR1 SGHDN, CDR2 FVKESK. V dropped 2 bases and J dropped 3; count of bases not matched to a gene: 2. This CDR3 reads CASSQLAGLYNEQFF. The CDR3 DNA reads as TGTGCCAGCAGCCAACTAGCGGGACTCTACAATGAGCAGTTCTTC. Filled out from reference TRBV14 and TRBJ2-1, the complete variable domain reads EAGVTQFPSHSVIEKGQTVTLRCDPISGHDNLYWYRRVMGKEIKFLLHFVKESKQDESGMPNNRFLAERTGGTYSTLKVQPAELEDSGVYFCASSQLAGLYNEQFFGPGTRLTVL.

V and J are TRBV7-8 and TRBJ2-1, with D possibly being TRBD2 (6 bases). Germline V CDR1 and CDR2: SGHVS, FQNEAQ. Trimming removed 2 bases from V and 5 bases from J, with 13 bases in between. The CDR3 extends over 15 amino acids. Here the CDR3 reads CASSLWRRGHNEQFF. CDR3 bases: TGTGCCAGCAGCTTATGGCGGAGGGGACACAATGAGCAGTTCTTC.

The chain carries TRBV28 and TRBJ2-7; 8 bases line up with TRBD1. V was pared by 7 bases and J by 5 bases, with 10 bases of the junction left unmatched. Germline CDR1 reads MDHEN; CDR2 reads SYDVKM. CDR3 length: 14 residues. In nucleotides, the CDR3 is TGTGCCAGCATCCTCCAGGGGGCGAGAAACGAGCAGTACTTC. Residues: CASILQGARNEQYF.

In this sample, this clone turned up a few times. The V and J genes are TRBV9 and TRBJ2-6, with D unclear. Germline values: CDR1 SGDLS, CDR2 YYNGEE. V was trimmed by 0 bases and J by 4 bases, leaving 8 bases between them. The length of the CDR3 is 15 residues. The CDR3 bases are TGTGCCAGCAGCGTAGATCAGGCCGGGGCCAACGTCCTGACTTTC. Protein product: CASSVDQAGANVLTF.

The chain links TRBV7-8 to TRBJ2-5; D may be TRBD2 (6 bases). CDR1 and CDR2 (germline): SGHVS, FQNEAQ. This CDR3 has 17 amino acids. The V end lost 1 base, the J end lost 5 bases, and 20 bases lay between the germline ends. For the CDR3, the DNA is TGTGCCAGCAGCTTAGTGTTGGCGGGACTCTCGAGGGAGACCCAGTACTTC. This encodes CASSLVLAGLSRETQYF.